These 25 T cell receptor beta chains were all obtained from the same sample, sequenced in a study of regulatory T cells in long-lasting Graves disease. Time point reported: newly diagnosed GD, antithyroid drugs for less than 3 months. With RNA extracted from PBMCs as input, the TCR library was made. Sequencing libraries for TCR beta were prepared with iRepertoire HTBI primers and Arm-PCR of CDR3 regions. A single record per CDR3 protein comes from TCRdb applying MiXCR to the multiplex PCR reads. The sample has under 700,000 distinct CDR3 sequences; 15% to 20% are singletons. These sequences were also reported in another study, on T cells in Graves' hyperthyroidism and ophthalmopathy.

The input for sequencing was peripheral blood mononuclear cells (PBMCs), taken at new diagnosis, from a patient treated with antithyroid drugs. These receptor sequences come from a woman between 40 and 65 years old with Graves disease.

The sample holds many counts of this clonotype. The CDR3 sequence is CASSLEQGGEQYF. The CDR3 DNA is TGTGCCAGCAGCTTAGAACAGGGAGGCGAGCAGTACTTC. The chain employs TRBV11-2 and TRBJ2-7; D could derive from TRBD1 or TRBD2 (6 bases each). The CDR3 is 13 amino acids. V dropped 0 bases and J dropped 6 bases, with 9 bases sitting between them. Germline V gene data show CDR1 as SGHAT and CDR2 as FQNNGV.

This clonotype came up a few times. The chain joins TRBV18 to TRBJ1-6, with 8 positions matching TRBD1. Germline V gene sequence: CDR1 KGHSH, CDR2 LQKENI. CDR3 size: 16 residues. Trimming at V came to 5 bases and at J to 12 bases, leaving 15 bases not matched to a gene. The CDR3 region has the DNA TGTGCCAGCTCATCAAACCCATTACAGGGGGTTGGACCCCTCCACTTT. Residues: CASSSNPLQGVGPLHF. Combining the CDR3 with reference TRBV18 and TRBJ1-6 gives the whole variable domain NAGVMQNPRHLVRRRGQEARLRCSPMKGHSHVYWYRQLPEEGLKFMVYLQKENIIDESGMPKERFSAEFPKEGPSILRIQQVVRGDSAAYFCASSSNPLQGVGPLHFGNGTRLTVT.

This clonotype was seen at least ten times. The V and J genes are TRBV12-3 or TRBV12-4 and TRBJ2-1; 8 nucleotides align to TRBD1. The CDR3 loop spans 13 amino acids. V shed 5 bases, J shed 8 bases, and the junction held 5 bases outside the gene matches. In nucleotides, the CDR3 is TGTGCCAGCAGTCCAGACAGGGGCCATGAGCAGTTCTTC. Amino acids: CASSPDRGHEQFF.

This clonotype was counted a few times. This chain uses TRBV5-8 with TRBJ2-3; TRBD1 aligns across 8 bases. Germline V CDR1 and CDR2: SGHTS, YDEGEE. V was pared by 2 bases and J by 2 bases, with 7 bases of the junction left unmatched. The CDR3 runs to 16 residues. CDR3 region: CASSFDRGRITDTQYF. DNA for the CDR3: TGTGCCAGCAGCTTCGACAGGGGACGGATCACAGATACGCAGTATTTT. Looking up the rest from reference TRBV5-8 and TRBJ2-3 gives the full variable domain: EAGVTQSPTHLIKTRGQQATLRCSPISGHTSVYWYQQALGLGLQFLLWYDEGEERNRGNFPPRFSGRQFPNYSSELNVNALELEDSALYLCASSFDRGRITDTQYFGPGTRLTVL.

The V call is TRBV6-5, the J call TRBJ2-1; weak D call: TRBD1 (7 bases). Gene TRBJ2-5 matches the end of the DNA better, so the J call may be wrong. Looked up from germline, CDR1 is MNHEY and CDR2 is SVGAGI. This CDR3 region has 20 residues. The CDR3 region has the DNA TGTGCCAGCAGTTACGGGTTATGGAGGGGGCGACGACTAAAGGGGGAGACCCAGTACTTC. It specifies CASSYGLWRGRRLKGETQYF.

This clonotype was counted only a few times. The genes are TRBV5-4 and TRBJ2-1; 8 nucleotides agree with TRBD1. Germline V CDR1 and CDR2: SGHNT, YYREEE (reference sequence). This CDR3 region has 14 residues. J was trimmed by 6 bases and V by 7 bases; bases with no gene match: 9. CDR3 in DNA: TGTGCCAGCTGGTCCCGGGACAGGTCCAATGAGCAGTTCTTC. It encodes CASWSRDRSNEQFF.

The chain uses TRBV20-1 and TRBJ2-1; the match to TRBD2 covers 7 bases. The CDR3 length is 15 residues. The ends lost 0 bases at V and 4 bases at J; junction bases unmatched: 6. The germline CDR1 and CDR2 sequences are DFQATT and SNEGSKA (reference sequence). Here the CDR3 DNA reads TGCAGTGCTAGAGAACGAGCGGGGTCGTACAATGAGCAGTTCTTC. Its translation: CSARERAGSYNEQFF.

This clonotype has more than one count but fewer than ten. The chain is built from TRBV30 and TRBJ1-2, with D hard to call. The V end lost 0 bases, the J end lost 0 bases, and 8 bases lay between the germline ends. Germline V gives CDR1 GTSNPN, CDR2 SVGIG (reference sequence). The length of the CDR3 is 14 residues. The CDR3: CAWSVESPNYGYTF. CDR3 DNA sequence: TGTGCCTGGAGTGTAGAGAGTCCTAACTATGGCTACACCTTC.

V gene TRBV20-1 combines with J gene TRBJ2-5; 12 bases map to TRBD2. From germline, CDR1 is DFQATT and CDR2 SNEGSKA (reference sequence). The trim removed 6 bases at V and 4 bases at J, leaving 6 bases unmatched. The CDR3 consists of 14 residues. CDR3 nucleotides: TGCAGTGCAGAACCGGGACTAGCGGGAGAGACCCAGTACTTC. This encodes CSAEPGLAGETQYF.

The table lists this clonotype with many counts. This chain uses TRBV18 with TRBJ1-1, with D perhaps matching TRBD1 (5 bases). This CDR3 spans 16 amino acids. Germline V CDR1 and CDR2: KGHSH, LQKENI. With 3 bases removed from V and 4 bases from J, the gap between germline ends came to 18 bases. CDR3 in amino acids: CASSPSLGGESTEAFF. The CDR3, as DNA: TGTGCCAGCTCACCTTCCCTTGGAGGGGAAAGCACTGAAGCTTTCTTT.

In this sample, this clonotype turned up many times. The chain carries TRBV2 and TRBJ2-3; the match to TRBD1 covers 9 bases. V lost 7 bases to trimming and J lost 4 bases; unmatched junction nucleotides: 12. CDR1 SNHLY and CDR2 FYNNEI come from the germline V gene. The CDR3 contains 16 residues. This CDR3 is CASTVWDRALADTQYF. In DNA, the CDR3 is TGTGCCAGCACTGTCTGGGACAGGGCGTTGGCAGATACGCAGTATTTT.

The chain couples TRBV28 to TRBJ1-5; D is undetermined. Trimming removed 7 bases from V and 1 base from J, with 11 bases in between. The CDR3 runs 14 residues. Germline V gene sequence: CDR1 MDHEN, CDR2 SYDVKM. CDR3 sequence reads: CASTLDGSNQPQHF. The CDR3 nucleotides read TGTGCCAGCACCCTGGACGGCAGCAATCAGCCCCAGCATTTT.

This clonotype was seen ten or more times. V gene TRBV5-1 combines with J gene TRBJ2-2; D gene unclear. Germline loops: CDR1 SGHRS, CDR2 YFSETQ. Trimming stripped 0 bases from V and 3 bases from J, with 6 bases between. CDR3 length: 14 amino acids. CDR3 coding DNA: TGCGCCAGCAGCTTGGAGCTGTACACCGGGGAGCTGTTTTTT. It encodes CASSLELYTGELFF. The whole variable domain, remainder taken from reference TRBV5-1 and TRBJ2-2, is KAGVTQTPRYLIKTRGQQVTLSCSPISGHRSVSWYQQTPGQGLQFLFEYFSETQRNKGNFPGRFSGRQFSNSRSEMNVSTLELGDSALYLCASSLELYTGELFFGEGSRLTVL.

This clonotype was observed a handful of times. V is TRBV28 and J is TRBJ2-7, with 7 bases matching TRBD2. The germline CDR1 and CDR2 sequences are MDHEN and SYDVKM. V was pared by 5 bases and J by 3 bases, with 7 bases of the junction left unmatched. The CDR3 has 14 residues. The CDR3 loop reads CASSPSRDYYEQYF. The CDR3 bases are TGTGCCAGCAGTCCAAGCCGGGACTACTACGAGCAGTACTTC.

This clonotype was observed a handful of times. V is TRBV4-2 and J is TRBJ2-5; 9 nucleotides line up with TRBD2. This CDR3 region has 15 residues. Germline assignment: CDR1 LGHNA and CDR2 YNFKEQ. V trimming: 2 bases; J trimming: 3 bases; junction bases outside the gene matches: 4. CDR3 amino acids: CASSQNRLAEETQYF. The CDR3 coding sequence is TGTGCCAGCAGCCAAAATAGACTAGCGGAAGAGACCCAGTACTTC.

This clonotype was detected a few times. V gene TRBV4-2 combines with J gene TRBJ2-1; 11 bases agree with TRBD2. Germline V gene data show CDR1 as LGHNA and CDR2 as YNFKEQ. CDR3 length equals 19 residues. The junction had 14 bases not matched to a gene; V was cut back by 4 bases and J by 3 bases. In DNA, the CDR3 is TGTGCCAGCAGCCCCCGGGGTAGCGGGGGGGTTAGTAACTACAATGAGCAGTTCTTC. This gives the protein CASSPRGSGGVSNYNEQFF.

This clonotype has more than one count but fewer than ten. This chain links TRBV29-1 with TRBJ2-7; D ambiguous. Between the trimmed V and J ends, which lost 4 bases and 7 bases, there was a span of 11 bases. This CDR3 spans 11 amino acids. From germline, CDR1 is SQVTM and CDR2 ANQGSEA. CDR3 sequence reads: CSVGRRLEQYF. CDR3 nucleotide sequence: TGCAGCGTTGGTCGTCGTCTGGAGCAGTACTTC.

This clonotype was seen a handful of times. This chain joins TRBV27 and TRBJ1-3; 10 nucleotides agree with TRBD1. The V and J ends lost 6 bases and 3 bases, in that order; junction bases with no gene match: 17. Germline V gives CDR1 MNHEY, CDR2 SMNVEV (reference sequence). The CDR3 is 19 residues long. The CDR3 DNA reads TGTGCCAGCAGACCCCTCGCCCGGGACAGGGGATCGGATGGAAACACCATATATTTT. It translates to CASRPLARDRGSDGNTIYF.

This clonotype was detected ten times or more. The junction departs from the called germline gene at one end, perhaps through a read error. The chain joins TRBV12-3 or TRBV12-4 to TRBJ2-1; 11 bases line up with TRBD2. This CDR3 is built from 16 residues. CDR3 loop: CASSPLSGGAGNEQFF. The DNA for the CDR3 is TGCGCCAGCAGCCCACTTAGCGGGGGGGCAGGGAATGAGCAGTTCTTC.

The rearrangement links TRBV15 to TRBJ2-7, with a weak D call TRBD2 (6 bases). Trimming pared 0 bases from V and 7 bases from J, leaving 13 bases between. Per the germline V gene, CDR1 is LNHNV and CDR2 is YYDKDF (reference sequence). This CDR3 has 14 amino acids. The CDR3 DNA sequence: TGTGCCACCAGCAGAGACACCGGGGGAGGAGAGCAGTACTTC. Translating it yields CATSRDTGGGEQYF. Together with reference TRBV15 and TRBJ2-7, the CDR3 gives the full variable domain: DAMVIQNPRYQVTQFGKPVTLSCSQTLNHNVMYWYQQKSSQAPKLLFHYYDKDFNNEADTPDNFQSRRPNTSFCFLDIRSPGLGDTAMYLCATSRDTGGGEQYFGPGTRLTVT.

The CDR3 nucleotides are TGTGCCAGCAGCCTTACCTTGTTGGCTCCTCCCGAAGCTTTCTTT. Protein: CASSLTLLAPPEAFF. The chain employs TRBV7-9 and TRBJ1-1; D is undetermined. Trimming removed 5 bases at V and 8 bases at J, with 21 bases between. Germline-derived CDR1 and CDR2 are SEHNR and FQNEAQ (reference sequence). The CDR3 totals 15 residues.

The chain joins TRBV18 to TRBJ2-2; TRBD2 agrees at 7 bases. V was pared by 2 bases and J by 4 bases, with 7 bases of the junction left unmatched. This CDR3 region has 16 residues. The germline V gene encodes CDR1 KGHSH and CDR2 LQKENI. The CDR3 loop reads CASSPTRWTSTGELFF. DNA for the CDR3: TGTGCCAGCTCACCAACGCGCTGGACTAGCACCGGGGAGCTGTTTTTT. The variable domain in full, with the rest retrieved from reference TRBV18 and TRBJ2-2, is NAGVMQNPRHLVRRRGQEARLRCSPMKGHSHVYWYRQLPEEGLKFMVYLQKENIIDESGMPKERFSAEFPKEGPSILRIQQVVRGDSAAYFCASSPTRWTSTGELFFGEGSRLTVL.

This clonotype has ten or more counts. The V and J genes are TRBV12-3 or TRBV12-4 and TRBJ1-6; TRBD1 matches 8 bases. The CDR3 loop spans 13 amino acids. After removal of 10 bases from V and 5 bases from J, the junction contained 4 bases not matched to a gene. The CDR3 coding sequence is TGTGCCACTACAGGGGGTAATAATTCACCCCTCCACTTT. As protein: CATTGGNNSPLHF.

In this sample, this clonotype turned up many times. The J gene is TRBJ2-7, the V gene TRBV11-2; D assignment may be TRBD1 or TRBD2 (7 bases each). Trimming pared 6 bases from V and 7 bases from J, leaving 25 bases between. Per germline, CDR1 SGHAT and CDR2 FQNNGV. This CDR3 is 16 amino acids long. In DNA, the CDR3 is TGTGCCAGCAGTTACCCGAGGCAGGGGGGGGTTAAGGAGCAGTACTTC. Translating it yields CASSYPRQGGVKEQYF.

This clonotype has just a few counts. V usage is TRBV5-4 and J usage is TRBJ1-1; D is unresolved. The germline V gene has CDR1 SGHNT and CDR2 YYREEE (reference sequence). The CDR3 loop spans 14 amino acids. V was shortened by 3 bases and J by 4 bases, with 13 bases between the two germline ends. CDR3 protein: CASSSEREGTEAFF. CDR3 nucleotides: TGTGCCAGCAGCTCGGAAAGAGAGGGCACTGAAGCTTTCTTT.